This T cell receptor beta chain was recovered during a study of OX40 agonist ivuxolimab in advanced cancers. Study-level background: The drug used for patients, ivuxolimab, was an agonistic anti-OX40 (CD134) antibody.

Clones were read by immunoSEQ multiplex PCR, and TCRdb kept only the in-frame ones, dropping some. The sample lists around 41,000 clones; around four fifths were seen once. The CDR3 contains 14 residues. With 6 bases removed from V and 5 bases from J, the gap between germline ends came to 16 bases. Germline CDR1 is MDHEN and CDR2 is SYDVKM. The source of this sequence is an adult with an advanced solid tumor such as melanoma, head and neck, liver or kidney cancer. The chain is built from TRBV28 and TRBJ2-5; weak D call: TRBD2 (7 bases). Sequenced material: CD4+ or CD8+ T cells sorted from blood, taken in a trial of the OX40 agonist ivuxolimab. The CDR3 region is CASSEGGIYETQYF. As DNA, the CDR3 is TGTGCCAGCAGCGAGGGGGGGATCTACGAGACCCAGTACTTC.